One T cell receptor beta chain is described in this entry. Its specific antigen is unknown. No much larger clone is present one base from it, and per-base qualities are unavailable. This entry belongs to a study of shared clonotypes between healthy human individuals (dated by TCRdb to 2020 to 2022). With respect to the entire study: The cohort comprised a couple of women and a few men aged 18 to 49 years. For each donor, three plates each were used for CD4 naive and CD4 memory, two plates were used for CD8 naive, and one plate was used for CD8 memory. The study deeply sequenced blood TCR repertoires of five healthy adults to estimate repertoire size and the extent of clonotype sharing between individuals. Different laboratories and diverse techniques were used to prepare libraries and sequence TCR repertoires, to increase sequencing depth and limit assay-specific biases. Per donor, leukapheresis produced somewhere between about 0.9 and 9.5 billion PBMCs. Results the study describes overall, beyond this receptor: Because the study included only a small number of donors, the genetic and exposure-history diversity represented was limited. Higher generation probabilities were observed for clonotypes shared by all four sorted-subset donors than for non-shared clonotypes. Pairwise subsampling led to the expectation that sequencing depth would affect the degree of clonotype sharing among donors. Rarefaction of sorted-subset datasets indicated incomplete sequencing despite the large sequencing depth. About 5% of naive CD4, 3.5% of naive CD8, around 2.3% of memory CD4, and around 0.42% of memory CD8 clonotypes were shared across several donors. Naive subsets generally had larger estimated clonotype richness than memory subsets did. Sampling was restricted to blood, and TCR repertoires in tissues likely differ from the TCR repertoires found in blood.

Using the deep immunoSEQ assay, TCR CDR3 regions were amplified from genomic DNA by multiplex PCR. Genomic DNA extracted from each cell subset was distributed evenly over all wells of several immunoSEQ 96-well plates, and each plate served as one replicate. For sorted subsets, roughly 200 ng genomic DNA, equal to some 28,000 T cell genomes, was loaded into each replicate PCR. Purified libraries were quantified with a Qubit 3.0 fluorometer, sized on a Bioanalyzer 2100, and re-quantified with the KAPA Library Quantification kit. Each immunoSEQ 96-well plate was sequenced on its own single-read 150-cycle Illumina NextSeq 550 flow cell. As for the original processing: The immunoSEQ output contained only junctional sequences without quality scores, so filtering could not match that applied to full-length reads. To assign V/J genes and CDR3, sequences were annotated using PyIR, a Python wrapper for IgBLAST v1.9, with IMGT germline references. Reads with weak V/J assignments (E-value above 1e-6), missing CDR3, stop codons, out-of-frame junctions, or ambiguous translated residues were removed. V3J clonotypes were defined as sequences sharing the same inferred V gene, J gene, and CDR3 amino acid sequence. Percentage overlap between repertoires was computed as shared unique clonotypes divided by the size of the smaller repertoire. Repertoire richness was assessed with RTK rarefaction, the Chao1 estimator, and Recon v2.1 estimates of unobserved clonotypes. Generation probabilities for all TCRbeta clonotypes obtained by the gDNA method from a handful of donors were computed using OLGA. Imported from immuneACCESS, the table was reduced by TCRdb to in-frame sequences with V and J called. These copies leave out some clones; in studies compared against another copy, an unresolved V gene accounts for under half, and the cause of the remainder is not known. That table is the source of V, J and clone size, and D and trimming were worked out from the DNA. This sample comprises nearly 1,000,000 clones, 76% of them detected only once. Around 1.4% of the sample is in the top ten clones.

The donors were healthy, HIV-negative adults with no recently reported acute infections or vaccinations. Only Caucasian adults living in Nashville, Tennessee, USA were represented among the donors. CD4+ T cells were enriched by magnetic negative selection, after which naive cells were positively selected on CD45RA and the negative fraction was taken as the memory subset. Blood was collected by leukapheresis, and PBMCs were isolated by Ficoll-Histopaque density gradient centrifugation and then cryopreserved in liquid nitrogen vapor phase. Purity and quantity of every magnetically sorted T cell population were checked by analytical flow cytometry. From each sorted fraction, genomic DNA was isolated and quantified by UV absorbance on a Nanodrop 2000c. Sequencing was carried out using memory CD4+ T cells sorted from blood. What the cell subset or site label conveys for this sample: CD45RA-negative fraction. The sequence was obtained from a man in his late teens or twenties in good health.

CDR3 loop: CASSPPGHHPEAFF. The sequence in DNA is TGTGCCAGCTCCCCTCCGGGACATCACCCTGAAGCTTTCTTT. The chain is assembled from TRBV18 and TRBJ1-1; the best D guess is TRBD1, with 6 bases matching. Trimming at the junction amounts to 6 bases on V and 6 bases on J, and the germline ends lie 17 bases apart. Reading from cysteine to phenylalanine, the CDR3 counts 14 amino acids. The retained sequence is limited to the CDR3, 42 bases, with the frame set at the first base. The CDR1 and CDR2 encoded by the germline V gene are KGHSH and LQKENI. With the rest looked up from the reference TRBV18 and TRBJ1-1 genes rather than sequenced, the full variable domain is NAGVMQNPRHLVRRRGQEARLRCSPMKGHSHVYWYRQLPEEGLKFMVYLQKENIIDESGMPKERFSAEFPKEGPSILRIQQVVRGDSAAYFCASSPPGHHPEAFFGQGTRLTVV.